The clone carrying this T cell receptor beta chain is large within its sample. The data originate from a study of circulating CD8 cells and anti-PD-1 response in melanoma. The CDR3 has 12 amino acids. Per the germline V gene, CDR1 is MDHEN and CDR2 is SYDVKM. Trimming cost V 6 bases and J 1 base, with 3 bases left between them. TCR libraries were prepared from roughly 15 ng of total RNA with the QIAseq Immune Repertoire TCR panel. TCRdb called the reads again in MiXCR, with one record for every CDR3 protein. This sample yields roughly 1,100 distinct CDR3 sequences, of which less than 8% are seen a single time; around 17% belongs to the top ten. From live CD3+CD8+TCRalphabeta+ cells, four PD-1 and/or TIGIT subsets were sorted.

V is TRBV28 and J is TRBJ2-2; D gene uncertain. The material sequenced was CD8+ T cells from PBMCs, taken at baseline or after one month of anti-PD-1 therapy (not recorded which). The TCR comes from a human donor with melanoma. Written as DNA, the CDR3 is TGTGCCAGCAGCCAGAACACCGGGGAGCTGTTTTTT. This sequence encodes CASSQNTGELFF.